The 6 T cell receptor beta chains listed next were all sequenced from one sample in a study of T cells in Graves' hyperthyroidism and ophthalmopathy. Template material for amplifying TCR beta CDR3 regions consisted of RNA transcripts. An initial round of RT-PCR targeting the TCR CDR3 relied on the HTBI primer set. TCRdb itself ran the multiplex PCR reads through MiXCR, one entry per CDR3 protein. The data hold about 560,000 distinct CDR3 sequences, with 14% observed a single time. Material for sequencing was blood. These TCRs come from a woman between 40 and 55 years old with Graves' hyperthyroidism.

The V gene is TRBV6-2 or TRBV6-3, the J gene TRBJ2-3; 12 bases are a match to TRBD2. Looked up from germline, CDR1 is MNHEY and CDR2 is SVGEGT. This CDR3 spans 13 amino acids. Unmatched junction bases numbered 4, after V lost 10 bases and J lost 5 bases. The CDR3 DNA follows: TGTGCCACCGAACTAGCGGGAGGAGATACGCAGTATTTT. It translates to CATELAGGDTQYF.

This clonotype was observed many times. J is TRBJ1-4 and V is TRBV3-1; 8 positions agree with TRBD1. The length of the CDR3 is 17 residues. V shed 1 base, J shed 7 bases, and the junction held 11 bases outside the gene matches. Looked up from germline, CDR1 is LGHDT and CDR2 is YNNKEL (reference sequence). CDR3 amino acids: CASSQGVLDRGPEKLFF. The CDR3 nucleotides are TGTGCCAGCAGCCAAGGGGTCCTCGACAGGGGTCCTGAAAAACTGTTTTTT. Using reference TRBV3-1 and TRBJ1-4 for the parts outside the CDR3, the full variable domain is DTAVSQTPKYLVTQMGNDKSIKCEQNLGHDTMYWYKQDSKKFLKIMFSYNNKELIINETVPNRFSPKSPDKAHLNLHINSLELGDSAVYFCASSQGVLDRGPEKLFFGSGTQLSVL.

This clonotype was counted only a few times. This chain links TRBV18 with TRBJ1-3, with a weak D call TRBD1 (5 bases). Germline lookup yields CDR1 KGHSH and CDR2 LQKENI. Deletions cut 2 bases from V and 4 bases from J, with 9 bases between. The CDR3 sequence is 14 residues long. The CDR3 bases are TGTGCCAGCTCACCAAAGGGGACCGGAAACACCATATATTTT. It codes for CASSPKGTGNTIYF.

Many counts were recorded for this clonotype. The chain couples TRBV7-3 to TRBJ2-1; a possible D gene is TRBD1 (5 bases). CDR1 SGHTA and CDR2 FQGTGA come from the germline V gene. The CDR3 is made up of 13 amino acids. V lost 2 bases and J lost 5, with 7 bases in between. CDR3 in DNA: TGTGCCAGCAGCTTAGACAGAAACAATGAGCAGTTCTTC. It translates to CASSLDRNNEQFF.

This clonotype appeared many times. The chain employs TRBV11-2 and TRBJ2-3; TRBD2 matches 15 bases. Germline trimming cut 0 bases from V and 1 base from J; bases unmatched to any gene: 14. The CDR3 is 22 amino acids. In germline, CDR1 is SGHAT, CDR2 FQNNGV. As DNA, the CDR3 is TGTGCCAGCAGCTTAGAGGGCCCCGGACTAGCGGGAGGGCCGTTTCGCACAGATACGCAGTATTTT. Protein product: CASSLEGPGLAGGPFRTDTQYF.

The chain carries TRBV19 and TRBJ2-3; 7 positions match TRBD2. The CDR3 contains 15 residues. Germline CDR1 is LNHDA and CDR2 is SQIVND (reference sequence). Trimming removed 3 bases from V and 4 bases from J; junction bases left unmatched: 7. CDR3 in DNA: TGTGCCAGTAGTATGATGGGAGGGCCATCAGATACGCAGTATTTT. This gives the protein CASSMMGGPSDTQYF.